What follows are 30 T cell receptor beta chains derived from one specimen sequenced in a study of spatial heterogeneity in lung cancer (dated by TCRdb to the late 2010s). Library construction relied on 5' RACE. Sequenced using a NextSeq 500. In TCRdb, the public reads were trimmed at Q25 with fastp and aligned with MiXCR, with productive beta chains retained. Each CDR3 protein gets just one entry, which takes the most common genes and DNA from the rows behind it. This sample gives about 28,000 distinct CDR3 sequences in total; roughly 6.6% of them show up just once. The ten largest clonotypes hold about 25% of the sample. The full study reports these points: The tumor nonsynonymous mutation count correlated with the number of expanded intratumoral alpha and beta TCRs.

Per the publication, the time point label means: sample taken at primary tumor resection. These receptors' antigens are unknown. The sequenced sample was lung tumor tissue, obtained at surgery. The receptors originated from a male donor with early-stage non-small cell lung cancer.

This clonotype has only one observation. A much larger clone differs by one base, so this may be a read error. The CDR3 bases are TGCGCCGGCAGCCTTGGTGACCAAGAGACCCAGTACTTC. Its protein is CAGSLGDQETQYF. J is TRBJ2-5 and V is TRBV4-1; D gene ambiguous. The germline gives CDR1 MGHRA, CDR2 YSYEKL. The CDR3 extends over 13 amino acids.

There are many counts of this clonotype. V and J are TRBV6-5 and TRBJ1-2; D is unclear. Germline assignment: CDR1 MNHEY and CDR2 SVGAGI. V lost 10 bases to trimming and J lost 2 bases, with 11 bases between them. The CDR3 has 12 amino acids. In nucleotides, the CDR3 is TGTGCCACCAAGGGCAGGAACTATGGCTACACCTTC. It specifies CATKGRNYGYTF.

This clonotype was seen only a few times. The chain combines TRBV20-1 with TRBJ2-3; D is unclear. The germline CDR1 and CDR2 sequences are DFQATT and SNEGSKA (reference sequence). Trimming pared 0 bases from V and 1 base from J, leaving 8 bases between. This CDR3 region has 14 residues. The CDR3 loop is CSARDRQGTDTQYF. CDR3 nucleotides: TGCAGTGCTAGAGATAGGCAGGGCACAGATACGCAGTATTTT.

The chain couples TRBV7-8 to TRBJ2-7; D is unresolved. The CDR3 covers 12 residues. Germline CDR1 SGHVS, CDR2 FQNEAQ. V lost 6 bases and J lost 0, with 6 bases in between. The CDR3: CASSQNSYEQYF. CDR3 coding DNA: TGTGCCAGCAGTCAGAACTCCTACGAGCAGTACTTC.

This clonotype was seen at least ten times. The genes are TRBV6-1 and TRBJ1-6, with a tentative D call TRBD1 (5 bases). The CDR3 has 15 residues. Germline CDR1 reads MNHNS; CDR2 reads SASEGT. V gave up 5 bases and J gave up 10 bases, with 18 bases separating them. The CDR3 DNA follows: TGTGCCAGCAGTTTCACCGGGGCCGGCGGATCACCCCTCCACTTT. This codes for CASSFTGAGGSPLHF.

The genes are TRBV14 and TRBJ1-2; D is ambiguous. This CDR3 is built from 13 residues. Per germline, CDR1 SGHDN and CDR2 FVKESK. V was trimmed by 0 bases and J by 3 bases, leaving 5 bases between them. CDR3 protein: CASSQDGYYGYTF. CDR3 nucleotides: TGTGCCAGCAGCCAAGACGGGTACTATGGCTACACCTTC.

This clonotype was detected many times. The CDR3 sequence: CASRGGNTEAFF. CDR3 nucleotides: TGTGCCAGCCGAGGAGGAAACACTGAAGCTTTCTTT. V usage is TRBV11-1 and J usage is TRBJ1-1; D remains unclear. Deletions cut 8 bases from V and 2 bases from J, with 9 bases between. This CDR3 has 12 residues. Per the germline V gene, CDR1 is SGHAT and CDR2 is FQDESV (reference sequence). Drawing the rest from reference TRBV11-1 and TRBJ1-1, the complete variable domain is EAEVAQSPRYKITEKSQAVAFWCDPISGHATLYWYRQILGQGPELLVQFQDESVVDDSQLPKDRFSAERLKGVDSTLKIQPAELGDSAMYLCASRGGNTEAFFGQGTRLTVV.

Many counts were recorded for this clonotype. CDR3 sequence: CASSLQGAGYGYTF. CDR3 DNA: TGCGCCAGCAGCTTACAGGGGGCTGGCTATGGCTACACCTTC. The chain links TRBV4-1 to TRBJ1-2, with TRBD1 matching over 9 bases. The V gene's germline CDR1 is MGHRA and CDR2 YSYEKL. This CDR3 region has 14 residues. After removal of 5 bases from V and 4 bases from J, the junction contained 5 bases not matched to a gene.

At least ten counts were recorded for this clonotype. The chain is built from TRBV28 and TRBJ1-1; no clear D gene. Germline CDR1 is MDHEN and CDR2 is SYDVKM. The length of the CDR3 is 14 residues. The V end was cut by 5 bases, the J end by 4 bases, with 14 bases between. The DNA of the CDR3 is TGTGCCAGCAGTCCTACGGGGTTCGGCACTGAAGCTTTCTTT. Protein: CASSPTGFGTEAFF.

A remark on this clonotype: Being one base from a much bigger clone, this may be a read error. The rearrangement joins TRBV28 to TRBJ1-2; perhaps TRBD1 as D (6 bases). CDR3 length: 15 amino acids. The germline V gene has CDR1 MDHEN and CDR2 SYDVKM. Trimming cost V 10 bases and J 6 bases, with 24 bases left between them. CDR3 amino acids: CATHFPGHGAHGYTF. CDR3 sequence (DNA): TGTGCCACCCATTTCCCGGGACATGGGGCGCATGGCTACACCTTC.

This clonotype has ten or more counts. This chain uses TRBV3-1 with TRBJ2-2; D remains unclear. This CDR3 is built from 15 residues. Trimming removed 1 base at V and 3 bases at J, with 9 bases between. CDR1 is LGHDT and CDR2 is YNNKEL in the germline V gene (reference sequence). This CDR3 is CASSQGSGYTGELFF. The CDR3 coding sequence is TGTGCCAGCAGCCAAGGGTCCGGATACACCGGGGAGCTGTTTTTT.

This clonotype is medium-sized (0.01 to 0.1%) within its sample. The chain carries TRBV9 and TRBJ2-2, with 8 nucleotides matching TRBD1. Germline V lookup: CDR1 SGDLS, CDR2 YYNGEE. This CDR3 is 17 amino acids long. Germline trimming cut 0 bases from V and 3 bases from J; bases unmatched to any gene: 7. The CDR3 spells CASSVAVQGADTGELFF. The DNA of the CDR3 is TGTGCCAGCAGCGTAGCTGTGCAGGGGGCGGACACCGGGGAGCTGTTTTTT. Using reference TRBV9 and TRBJ2-2 for the parts outside the CDR3, the full variable domain is DSGVTQTPKHLITATGQRVTLRCSPRSGDLSVYWYQQSLDQGLQFLIQYYNGEERAKGNILERFSAQQFPDLHSELNLSSLELGDSALYFCASSVAVQGADTGELFFGEGSRLTVL.

This clonotype was found many times. This chain uses TRBV28 with TRBJ2-7, with D possibly matching TRBD1 (5 bases). Trimming left V 2 bases short and J 2 bases short, with 16 bases between. CDR3 length equals 16 residues. CDR1 MDHEN and CDR2 SYDVKM come from the germline V gene. The CDR3 nucleotides are TGTGCCAGCAGTTTAATAGGACACCTCGTCGCCTACGAGCAGTACTTC. As protein: CASSLIGHLVAYEQYF.

The chain has TRBV4-3 and TRBJ1-1; D is ambiguous. This CDR3 has 15 residues. Trimming shortened V by 5 bases and J by 4 bases, and 17 bases separated the two germline ends. The germline V gene encodes CDR1 LGHNA and CDR2 YSLEER. The CDR3 DNA reads TGCGCCAGCAGCGCGGCAGATCAGGCGGCCACTGAAGCTTTCTTT. As protein: CASSAADQAATEAFF.

Many counts were recorded for this clonotype. The chain recombines TRBV4-3 with TRBJ1-6, with TRBD1 matching 8 bases. V gave up 4 bases and J gave up 7 bases; unmatched junction bases: 6. The CDR3 covers 15 residues. CDR1 and CDR2 (germline): LGHNA, YSLEER. CDR3 amino acids: CASSPEDRGNSPLHF. In DNA, the CDR3 is TGCGCCAGCAGCCCCGAAGACAGGGGAAATTCACCCCTCCACTTT.

This clonotype occurred many times. The DNA of the CDR3 is TGCAGTGCTAGCTACGGGGAAAATTCACCCCTCCACTTT. This encodes CSASYGENSPLHF. This chain joins TRBV20-1 and TRBJ1-6; no clear D. Germline V lookup: CDR1 DFQATT, CDR2 SNEGSKA (reference sequence). The CDR3 is made up of 13 amino acids. Deletions cut 3 bases from V and 7 bases from J, with 10 bases between.

The chain has TRBV7-9 and TRBJ2-3, with TRBD1 identical over 8 bases. Unmatched junction bases numbered 4, after V lost 5 bases and J lost 0 bases. The CDR3 loop spans 15 amino acids. Germline V lookup: CDR1 SEHNR, CDR2 FQNEAQ (reference sequence). CDR3 residues: CASSRQGSSTDTQYF. The CDR3 DNA reads as TGTGCCAGCAGCCGACAGGGGTCTAGCACAGATACGCAGTATTTT.

By sample fraction, this clonotype is medium-sized (0.01 to 0.1%). For the CDR3, the DNA is TGCGCCAGCAGCCCCGGACAGGGAGGGGACTACGAGCAGTACTTC. This gives the protein CASSPGQGGDYEQYF. The chain is built from TRBV4-1 and TRBJ2-7; D is possibly TRBD1 (8 bases). Deletions cut 4 bases from V and 3 bases from J, with 16 bases between. The CDR3 has 15 residues. Germline CDR1 MGHRA, CDR2 YSYEKL.

The chain joins TRBV7-2 to TRBJ2-3; 8 nucleotides line up with TRBD2. Losses at the gene ends were 2 bases for V and 15 bases for J; bases not matched to a gene: 10. The germline gives CDR1 SGHTA, CDR2 FQGNSA. This CDR3 region has 13 residues. The CDR3 sequence: CASSLIVGGVSYF. The CDR3, as DNA: TGTGCCAGCAGCTTAATTGTCGGGGGGGTCTCATATTTT.

The chain combines TRBV18 with TRBJ2-1; 8 positions agree with TRBD2. From germline, CDR1 is KGHSH and CDR2 LQKENI. The CDR3 has 15 amino acids. Trimming cost V 2 bases and J 6 bases; bases outside gene matches: 6. For the CDR3, the DNA is TGTGCCAGCTCACCAAACGGGCTAGCGGGCAATGAGCAGTTCTTC. Its translation is CASSPNGLAGNEQFF.

The chain couples TRBV20-1 to TRBJ2-3; D assignment may be TRBD1 or TRBD2 (5 bases each). The CDR3 is 15 residues long. V was pared by 6 bases and J by 3 bases, with 19 bases between. The germline V gene encodes CDR1 DFQATT and CDR2 SNEGSKA (reference sequence). CDR3 DNA: TGCAGTGCCCGGGACCACTCCCTTGGGACAGATACGCAGTATTTT. It specifies CSARDHSLGTDTQYF.

The chain recombines TRBV5-5 with TRBJ1-5, with 8 bases matching TRBD1. CDR1 SGHKS and CDR2 YYEKEE come from the germline V gene (reference sequence). The V gene end was trimmed by 5 bases and the J gene end by 6 bases; junction bases not matched to a gene: 13. The CDR3 totals 16 residues. The CDR3 region is CASRKGQGENFQPQHF. The CDR3 DNA follows: TGTGCCAGCAGAAAAGGACAGGGAGAAAACTTTCAGCCCCAGCATTTT.

Ten or more counts support this clonotype. The V call is TRBV30, the J call TRBJ2-3; D gene unclear. Between the trimmed V and J ends, which lost 0 bases and 5 bases, there was a span of 6 bases. The CDR3 sequence is 12 residues long. Germline-derived CDR1 and CDR2 are GTSNPN and SVGIG (reference sequence). CDR3 in DNA: TGTGCCTGGAGTGTCACCAAAGATACGCAGTATTTT. It specifies CAWSVTKDTQYF.

The chain is built from TRBV3-2 and TRBJ1-3; the table's TRBD1 call for D was not verified on the DNA. TRBV3-2 is flagged as a pseudogene. The CDR3 sequence is 16 residues long. The CDR3 reads CASSPVTGASGNTIYF. CDR3 DNA: TGTGCCAGCAGCCCAGTGACGGGGGCATCTGGAAACACCATATATTTT.

In its sample, this clonotype was seen many times. V is TRBV6-2 or TRBV6-3 and J is TRBJ2-1, with D possibly TRBD1 on 5 matching bases. The CDR3 contains 17 residues. Germline CDR1 and CDR2: MNHEY and SVGEGT. Trimming shortened V by 3 bases and J by 0 bases, and 15 bases separated the two germline ends. The CDR3 sequence is CASSYIRQFTSYNEQFF. In nucleotides, the CDR3 is TGTGCCAGCAGTTATATACGACAGTTTACCTCCTACAATGAGCAGTTCTTC.

This clonotype was observed at least ten times. The chain links TRBV10-3 to TRBJ2-5; 10 nucleotides match TRBD2. This CDR3 is 15 amino acids long. V shed 4 bases, J shed 4 bases, and the junction held 6 bases outside the gene matches. Germline V gene sequence: CDR1 ENHRY, CDR2 SYGVKD. Here the CDR3 DNA reads TGTGCCATCAGTGGGCTAGCGGGGGACTCAGAGACCCAGTACTTC. It is translated as CAISGLAGDSETQYF.

There are many counts of this clonotype. The chain carries TRBV12-3 or TRBV12-4 and TRBJ2-1; D may be TRBD2 (6 bases). There are 12 residues in the CDR3. Trimming stripped 6 bases from V and 11 bases from J, with 14 bases between. CDR3 nucleotide sequence: TGTGCCAGCAGAGTGGCGCGGGAAAAGCAGTTCTTC. This gives the protein CASRVAREKQFF.

Many counts were recorded for this clonotype. The V and J genes are TRBV20-1 and TRBJ2-5; D gene unclear. This CDR3 contains 13 residues. Germline V CDR1 and CDR2: DFQATT, SNEGSKA (reference sequence). Trimming took off 6 bases at V and 1 base at J, with 12 bases between the two ends. The CDR3 DNA reads TGCAGTGCCTTCAACGGGCTCCAAGAGACCCAGTACTTC. It yields the protein CSAFNGLQETQYF.

This clonotype was recorded many times. The chain recombines TRBV3-1 with TRBJ1-5; D ambiguous. CDR1 and CDR2 from the germline V gene are LGHDT and YNNKEL (reference sequence). V gave up 0 bases and J gave up 7 bases, with 7 bases separating them. The CDR3 extends over 13 amino acids. For the CDR3, the DNA is TGTGCCAGCAGCCAAGATGTGGGGCAGCCCCAGCATTTT. As protein: CASSQDVGQPQHF.

This clonotype showed up many times. The V and J genes are TRBV27 and TRBJ1-6; TRBD1 aligns across 9 bases. The length of the CDR3 is 17 residues. Germline V gene lookup returns CDR1 MNHEY and CDR2 SMNVEV (reference sequence). The trim removed 2 bases at V and 6 bases at J, leaving 8 bases unmatched. CDR3 sequence reads: CASSLIPPTGGNSPLHF. The CDR3 region has the DNA TGTGCCAGCAGTTTAATCCCCCCGACAGGGGGTAATTCACCCCTCCACTTT.